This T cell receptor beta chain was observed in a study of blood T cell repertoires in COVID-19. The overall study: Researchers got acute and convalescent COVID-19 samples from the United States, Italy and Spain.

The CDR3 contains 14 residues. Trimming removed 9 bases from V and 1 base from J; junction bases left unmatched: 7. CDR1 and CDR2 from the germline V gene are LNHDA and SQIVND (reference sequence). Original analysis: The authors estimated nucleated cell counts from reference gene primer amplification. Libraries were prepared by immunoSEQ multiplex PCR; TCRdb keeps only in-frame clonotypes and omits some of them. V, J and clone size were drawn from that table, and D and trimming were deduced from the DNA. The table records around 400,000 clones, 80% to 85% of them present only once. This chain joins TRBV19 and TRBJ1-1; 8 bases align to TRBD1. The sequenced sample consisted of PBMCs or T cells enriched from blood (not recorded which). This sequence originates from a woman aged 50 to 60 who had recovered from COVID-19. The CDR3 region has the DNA TGTGCCAGCTCGAGGGACAGGAGGAACACTGAAGCTTTCTTT. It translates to CASSRDRRNTEAFF.